Presented here are 9 T cell receptor delta chains from one specimen sequenced in a study of delta chain sequences of gamma delta T cells. TCRdb reprocessed the 5' RACE reads through CATT. The sample consists of 2,000 to 3,000 delta-chain clones, 28% of them appearing once. The sample taken for sequencing was either unsorted cells or a sorted T cell fraction (not recorded which). The receptors derive from a human donor in good health.

The genes are TRDV2 and TRDJ1; 8 bases are shared with TRDD3. Per germline, CDR1 GEAIGNYY and CDR2 EKD. The CDR3 runs to 20 residues. The V and J ends lost 3 bases and 0 bases, in that order; junction bases with no gene match: 20. The CDR3 DNA is TGTGCCTGTGACCCCCTCCGCAAGCCTGGGGGAGCTCCGTACACCGATAAACTCATCTTT. Protein sequence: CACDPLRKPGGAPYTDKLIF.

The chain joins TRDV2 to TRDJ1; 8 nucleotides align to TRDD3. CDR1 is GEAIGNYY and CDR2 is EKD in the germline V gene. CDR3 size: 22 residues. Trimming at V came to 0 bases and at J to 4 bases, leaving 27 bases not matched to a gene. Written as DNA, the CDR3 is TGTGCCTGTGACACCGTACCGCCCTCACTGGGTGAGGGGGCGGGGGATAGCGATAAACTCATCTTT. This encodes CACDTVPPSLGEGAGDSDKLIF.

This clone occurred a few times. The V and J genes are TRDV2 and TRDJ1; 9 bases are a match to TRDD3. The CDR3 covers 19 residues. The germline V gene encodes CDR1 GEAIGNYY and CDR2 EKD. Unmatched junction bases numbered 27, after V lost 3 bases and J lost 11 bases. CDR3 sequence reads: CACDSLHPYAGDTHHGLIF. The CDR3 DNA is TGTGCCTGTGACTCTTTACACCCCTACGCGGGGGATACTCATCACGGGCTCATCTTT.

Judged by abundance, this clone is medium-sized. The V call is TRDV2, the J call TRDJ1; 7 nucleotides match TRDD3. From germline, CDR1 is GEAIGNYY and CDR2 EKD. Losses at the gene ends were 3 bases for V and 0 bases for J; bases not matched to a gene: 6. This CDR3 comprises 15 residues. The CDR3 coding sequence is TGTGCCTGTGACGTTTTGGGGGAATACACCGATAAACTCATCTTT. Amino acids: CACDVLGEYTDKLIF.

This clone has a handful of counts. The J gene was identified as TRDJ1, and no V gene was called; the table's D gene call, TRDD3, was not cross checked with the DNA. The CDR3 loop spans 29 amino acids. CDR3 bases: TGTTCTGTACTCGGCTCTTGGGGGCCCTTCACTGGGGGCCCTGACACCGTTCGCGGATACCGGAGAGGGACCGATAAACTCATCTTT. This sequence encodes CSVLGSWGPFTGGPDTVRGYRRGTDKLIF.

This clone was seen a few times. Given a far larger clone just one base away, this is likely a sequencing read error. The chain uses TRDV2 and TRDJ1; 8 nucleotides line up with TRDD3. The V and J ends lost 5 bases and 1 base, in that order; junction bases with no gene match: 14. CDR3 length: 17 residues. CDR1 and CDR2 (germline): GEAIGNYY, EKD. This chain's CDR3 is CACATVLGASGTDKLIF. The CDR3 coding sequence is TGTGCCTGTGCCACGGTACTGGGGGCCTCGGGCACCGATAAACTCATCTTT.

This clone was recorded only once. V and J are TRDV2 and TRDJ1; a possible D gene is TRDD3 (6 bases). This CDR3 has 17 residues. CDR1 and CDR2 (germline): GEAIGNYY, EKD. The V end lost 4 bases, the J end lost 5 bases, and 25 bases lay between the germline ends. DNA of the CDR3: TGTGCCTGTGATGAGACCTCTTGGGGATTCCAGGGGGATAAACTCATCTTT. This translates into CACDETSWGFQGDKLIF.

This clone is medium-sized within its sample. The J gene is TRDJ1, the V gene TRDV2; 8 bases line up with TRDD3. V was pared by 0 bases and J by 0 bases, with 17 bases of the junction left unmatched. This CDR3 region has 20 residues. CDR1 is GEAIGNYY, CDR2 EKD, per germline. CDR3 nucleotide sequence: TGTGCCTGTGACACCGGGGAAATGGGATACGCTCCCCCGTACACCGATAAACTCATCTTT. Protein product: CACDTGEMGYAPPYTDKLIF.

The chain has TRDV2 and TRDJ3, with 7 bases that match TRDD3. This CDR3 comprises 22 residues. V shed 0 bases and J 3 bases; nucleotides not matched to a gene: 19. Germline lookup yields CDR1 GEAIGNYY and CDR2 EKD. The CDR3 loop is CACDTTWGPGGDKVWDTRQMFF. The CDR3 DNA reads TGTGCCTGTGACACCACTTGGGGCCCAGGAGGGGATAAAGTCTGGGACACCCGACAGATGTTTTTC.